A selection of T cell receptor beta chains follows, all from one sample in a study of blood T cell repertoires in COVID-19. Some clones are missing from TCRdb's copy, which holds only in-frame ones; the method was immunoSEQ multiplex PCR. The sample shows 150,000 to 200,000 clones, around 81% of them seen only once. The source material was peripheral blood. The receptors stem from a man in his sixties with active or convalescent COVID-19. CDR3s include the opening cysteine and the closing phenylalanine or tryptophan. The D gene is left open where the match is weak.

j_call | v_call | d_call | cdr3_aa
TRBJ1-1 | TRBV11-2 | . | CASSFDLGQINTEAFF
TRBJ2-2 | TRBV9 | TRBD1 | CASSGQGGMTGELFF
TRBJ2-1 | TRBV5-1 | TRBD1 | CASSLSTGTGYNEQFF
TRBJ1-4 | TRBV5-5 | TRBD1 | CASSDDGWGTVNEKLFF
TRBJ1-6 | TRBV3-1/TRBV3-2 | TRBD1 | CASSPGQGSNSPLHF
TRBJ1-2 | TRBV10-2 | . | CASSETGQHYGYTF
TRBJ1-1 | TRBV6-6 | . | CASRGDLAFF
TRBJ2-3 | TRBV6-4 | TRBD2 | CASSADVSGGSDTQYF
TRBJ2-7 | TRBV5-6 | TRBD2 | CASSLAVRGGSLEQYF
TRBJ1-2 | TRBV3-1/TRBV3-2 | . | CASSQEGRVYGYTF
TRBJ2-5 | TRBV5-6 | . | CASSSNRVVHPVEETQYF
TRBJ2-2 | TRBV19 | . | CASSLGTNTGELFF
TRBJ1-1 | TRBV6-5 | . | CASAENTEAFF
TRBJ1-3 | TRBV2 | TRBD1 | CASTLRTGSSGNTIYF
TRBJ2-7 | TRBV11-1 | . | CASSFMWRGFGYEQYF
TRBJ1-2 | TRBV3-1/TRBV3-2 | TRBD1 | CASSQLQGARGYTF
TRBJ2-6 | TRBV5-6 | . | CASSPGQYISGANVLTF
TRBJ1-4 | TRBV28 | . | CASSPVLGYEKLFF
TRBJ2-7 | TRBV11-2 | TRBD1 | CASSGQVGSYEQYF
TRBJ2-5 | TRBV5-1 | . | CASSLAMAQYQETQYF
TRBJ2-6 | TRBV19 | . | CASSTTHSGANVLTF
TRBJ2-1 | TRBV6-5 | TRBD2 | CASSSGTSGSDEQFF
TRBJ2-7 | TRBV5-4 | TRBD2 | CASSAHTSGRPYEQYF
TRBJ1-5 | TRBV6-1 | . | CASSEAEEGGSQPQHF
TRBJ1-1 | TRBV18 | . | CASSRNRDPNTEAFF
TRBJ1-5 | TRBV6-1 | TRBD1 | CASSVGTGGSYQPQHF
TRBJ2-7 | TRBV15 | . | CATPDSSYEQYF
TRBJ1-2 | TRBV19 | . | CASSPREAGAHGYTF
TRBJ2-7 | TRBV19 | . | CASSTNQGYEQYF
TRBJ2-5 | TRBV6-1 | . | CASSPLETQYF
TRBJ2-5 | TRBV29-1 | TRBD2 | CSVSLLAGGKTQYF
TRBJ1-2 | TRBV29-1 | . | CSVEAIPGGYTF
TRBJ2-5 | TRBV5-1 | TRBD1 | CASSLGDRGEETQYF
TRBJ2-7 | TRBV7-7 | . | CASSLGLVAGYEQYF
TRBJ2-1 | TRBV28 | . | CASSSLSWFGNEQFF
TRBJ1-5 | TRBV6-1 | . | CASSEALASPQHF
TRBJ2-5 | TRBV9 | . | CASSVRVSWETQYF
TRBJ2-7 | TRBV3-1/TRBV3-2 | . | CASSPTGTSPYEQYF
TRBJ2-2 | TRBV6-2/TRBV6-3 | TRBD2 | CASSYLAGASNTGELFF
TRBJ2-7 | TRBV28 | TRBD2 | CASSLKVSGRREQYF
TRBJ2-7 | TRBV7-2 | TRBD2 | CASSFLGGSSYEQYF
TRBJ2-3 | TRBV19 | . | CASSNLRGPSTDTQYF
TRBJ2-1 | TRBV24-1 | . | CATSAYRGREFNEQFF
TRBJ1-2 | TRBV5-1 | . | CASSLDGGNGYGYTF
TRBJ2-5 | TRBV3-1/TRBV3-2 | . | CASSPSGTRRETQYF
TRBJ2-3 | TRBV2 | TRBD2 | CASSANPAGVADTQYF
TRBJ2-5 | TRBV19 | TRBD2 | CASSGGWTSGHETQYF
TRBJ1-6 | TRBV2 | . | CASSEAPPGAWDSPLHF
TRBJ2-3 | TRBV5-1 | TRBD1 | CASKETGGSDTQYF
TRBJ1-1 | TRBV7-2 | TRBD1 | CASSLLGTGNTEAFF
TRBJ2-5 | TRBV6-5 | TRBD2 | CASSLLAGGSTQYF
TRBJ2-7 | TRBV7-8 | TRBD2 | CASSLGEGQQYF
TRBJ2-7 | TRBV3-1/TRBV3-2 | . | CASSRSVHRVGGEQYF
TRBJ1-1 | TRBV7-9 | . | CASSYGGTEAFF
TRBJ1-5 | TRBV6-1 | . | CASSENIYSNQPQHF
TRBJ2-3 | TRBV6-6 | . | CASTDRGGETDTQYF
TRBJ2-7 | TRBV10-1 | TRBD1 | CASSGQGGLYEQYF